This TCR beta chain was recovered during a study of T cells in Graves' hyperthyroidism and ophthalmopathy. Overall study findings and caveats: Separation of ophthalmopathy from stable hyperthyroidism was achieved by a 13 V-J model.

The blood specimen was taken at initial hyperthyroidism diagnosis, before any ophthalmopathy symptoms. Trimming stripped 0 bases from V and 0 bases from J, with 9 bases between. CDR3 size: 16 residues. Germline V gene lookup returns CDR1 SGHRS and CDR2 YFSETQ. The table lists this clonotype with many counts. The antigen remains unidentified. Template material for amplifying TCR beta CDR3 regions consisted of RNA transcripts. HTBI primers were employed in a first-round RT-PCR of the TCR CDR3. MiXCR, run by TCRdb on the multiplex PCR reads, gives a single entry per CDR3 protein. The data show approximately 720,000 distinct CDR3 sequences, about 19% seen once.

This clonotype originated in a woman in her forties or fifties with Graves' hyperthyroidism that later progressed to Graves' ophthalmopathy. The chain carries TRBV5-1 and TRBJ1-4, with unresolved D. Specimen: blood. CDR3 bases: TGCGCCAGCAGCTTGGCACTGACTCCAACTAATGAAAAACTGTTTTTT. It specifies CASSLALTPTNEKLFF. Full variable domain (outside the CDR3, taken from reference TRBV5-1 and TRBJ1-4): KAGVTQTPRYLIKTRGQQVTLSCSPISGHRSVSWYQQTPGQGLQFLFEYFSETQRNKGNFPGRFSGRQFSNSRSEMNVSTLELGDSALYLCASSLALTPTNEKLFFGSGTQLSVL.